These 20 T cell receptor beta chains were all obtained from the same sample, sequenced in a study of T-cell memory formation after mild COVID-19 (dated by TCRdb to about 2021). Library prep was done by 5' RACE. Sequencing relied on an Illumina NovaSeq 6000. The raw public reads went through TCRdb reprocessing: fastp at Q25, MiXCR clone calling, in-frame beta chains kept. Each CDR3 protein gets just one entry, which takes the most common genes and DNA from the rows behind it. The sample profile shows about 350,000 distinct CDR3 sequences; 20% to 25% of them were found once. Of the sample, 20% to 25% is held by the ten largest clones. Specimen: PBMCs or a T cell subset sorted from them (not recorded which). Every receptor here comes from a man between 18 and 35 years old who had mild COVID-19 (a few samples of this study predate the infection). The sample titles of this study are shuffled in the database, so cell type and time point are left out; the donor was told from shared clones.

The rearrangement links TRBV28 to TRBJ2-7; 7 nucleotides agree with TRBD1. The J segment lost 7 bases and the V segment lost 2 bases, leaving 8 bases of the junction unmatched. CDR1 is MDHEN, CDR2 SYDVKM, per germline. The CDR3 covers 14 residues. In DNA, the CDR3 is TGTGCCAGCAGTTTAGGTGACAGGGCAAGGGAGCAGTACGTC. This gives the protein CASSLGDRAREQYV.

There are a few counts of this clonotype. Here the CDR3 DNA reads TGCAGTGCTAGAGATTTCGGGAGAGGCGGGGCAACAGATACGCAGTATTTT. Translation gives CSARDFGRGGATDTQYF. The genes are TRBV20-1 and TRBJ2-3, with D perhaps TRBD2 (6 bases). The germline V gene encodes CDR1 DFQATT and CDR2 SNEGSKA (reference sequence). V gave up 0 bases and J gave up 3 bases, with 19 bases separating them. This CDR3 comprises 17 residues.

This clonotype appeared a few times. The rearrangement uses TRBV4-1 and TRBJ1-1; no definite D call. CDR1 is MGHRA, CDR2 YSYEKL, per germline. Trimming stripped 2 bases from V and 3 bases from J, with 7 bases between. The CDR3 is 13 residues long. CDR3 region: CASSQWVDTEAFF. The CDR3 DNA is TGCGCCAGCAGCCAATGGGTGGACACTGAAGCTTTCTTT.

This clonotype occurred many times. The rearrangement uses TRBV5-5 and TRBJ2-2, with 8 nucleotides matching TRBD2. V shed 0 bases and J 3 bases; nucleotides not matched to a gene: 4. The CDR3 runs to 16 residues. Germline CDR1 SGHKS, CDR2 YYEKEE (reference sequence). The CDR3 loop is CASSLEVAGYTGELFF. CDR3 sequence (DNA): TGTGCCAGCAGCTTGGAAGTAGCGGGGTACACCGGGGAGCTGTTTTTT.

The chain couples TRBV7-2 to TRBJ1-3, with 7 positions matching TRBD1. CDR3 length: 19 residues. The germline V gene encodes CDR1 SGHTA and CDR2 FQGNSA. Germline trimming cut 5 bases from V and 0 bases from J; bases unmatched to any gene: 16. The CDR3, as DNA: TGTGCCAGCAGCCGAGTGGGGGCGAGGACAGGAACCTCTGGAAACACCATATATTTT. This sequence encodes CASSRVGARTGTSGNTIYF.

The chain couples TRBV7-3 to TRBJ2-3; TRBD2 agrees at 7 bases. The germline V gene encodes CDR1 SGHTA and CDR2 FQGTGA. The CDR3 spans 16 residues. The V segment lost 5 bases and the J segment 2 bases; nucleotides outside the gene matches: 10. CDR3 nucleotides: TGTGCCAGCAGCCCTTTGGGGGGGGGTCTCACAGATACGCAGTATTTT. It translates to CASSPLGGGLTDTQYF.

This clonotype turned up a few times. Here the CDR3 reads CASRTALTDTQYF. In nucleotides, the CDR3 is TGTGCCAGCAGGACAGCTCTCACAGATACGCAGTATTTT. The chain links TRBV6-2 or TRBV6-3 to TRBJ2-3; TRBD1 might be the D (5 bases). The CDR3 extends over 13 amino acids. CDR1 is MNHEY and CDR2 is SVGEGT in the germline V gene. Between the trimmed V and J ends, which lost 6 bases and 2 bases, there was a span of 9 bases.

The table lists this clonotype with a few counts. V and J are TRBV28 and TRBJ1-5; 7 bases are a match to TRBD1. V shed 5 bases and J 4 bases; nucleotides not matched to a gene: 5. Germline lookup yields CDR1 MDHEN and CDR2 SYDVKM. The CDR3 consists of 14 residues. DNA for the CDR3: TGTGCCAGCAGTCCCGACAGGGAAAATCAGCCCCAGCATTTT. Its translation is CASSPDRENQPQHF.

The rearrangement joins TRBV24-1 to TRBJ2-5, with 8 bases identical to TRBD1. The CDR3 has 15 amino acids. The germline V gene encodes CDR1 KGHDR and CDR2 SFDVKD. V lost 3 bases and J lost 4; bases outside the gene matches: 6. The CDR3 bases are TGTGCCACCAGTGATCCTCAGGGGGCAGGAGAGACCCAGTACTTC. It is translated as CATSDPQGAGETQYF.

This clonotype was seen many times. The rearrangement links TRBV28 to TRBJ1-5; D may be TRBD1 (5 bases). The ends were cut back, 3 bases at V and 5 bases at J, with 8 bases in the middle. This CDR3 has 13 residues. In germline, CDR1 is MDHEN, CDR2 SYDVKM. CDR3 sequence (DNA): TGTGCCAGCAGTTTGGCAGGGCATCAGCCCCAGCATTTT. Encoded protein: CASSLAGHQPQHF.

There are a few counts of this clonotype. V gene TRBV5-3 combines with J gene TRBJ2-2; possible D gene TRBD2, 6 bases. TRBV5-3 is given ORF status, its function remaining uncertain. V gave up 6 bases and J gave up 1 base, with 13 bases separating them. CDR3 length equals 15 residues. The CDR3 spells CARKQLGLNTGELFF. DNA of the CDR3: TGTGCCAGAAAACAATTGGGACTGAACACCGGGGAGCTGTTTTTT.

This clonotype was observed a handful of times. The V call is TRBV7-9, the J call TRBJ2-1; D is uncertain. Germline assignment: CDR1 SEHNR and CDR2 FQNEAQ (reference sequence). V was pared by 5 bases and J by 8 bases, with 7 bases between. CDR3 size: 11 residues. CDR3 sequence reads: CASSIRHEQFF. CDR3 DNA sequence: TGTGCCAGCAGCATTAGACATGAGCAGTTCTTC.

The chain is built from TRBV7-9 and TRBJ2-1; possible D gene TRBD2, 7 bases. The V end was cut by 0 bases, the J end by 1 base, with 10 bases between. Germline V CDR1 and CDR2: SEHNR, FQNEAQ (reference sequence). The CDR3 covers 16 residues. As DNA, the CDR3 is TGTGCCAGCAGCTTAGCTGGGGGGGCTTCCTACAATGAGCAGTTCTTC. Its protein product is CASSLAGGASYNEQFF.

The chain links TRBV6-5 to TRBJ1-2, with D maybe TRBD1 (6 bases). Trimming stripped 0 bases from V and 7 bases from J, with 9 bases between. The CDR3 loop spans 13 amino acids. Germline CDR1 MNHEY, CDR2 SVGAGI. CDR3 in amino acids: CASSYSRGRGYTF. The CDR3 bases are TGTGCCAGCAGTTACTCCAGGGGCCGTGGCTACACCTTC.

The table lists this clonotype with a few counts. This rearrangement joins TRBV5-1 to TRBJ2-5; no firm D call. The CDR3 is 14 amino acids. V gave up 0 bases and J gave up 4 bases, with 10 bases separating them. The germline V gene encodes CDR1 SGHRS and CDR2 YFSETQ. This CDR3 reads CASSLEGWGETQYF. The CDR3 coding sequence is TGCGCCAGCAGCTTGGAAGGGTGGGGAGAGACCCAGTACTTC.

The rearrangement links TRBV4-1 to TRBJ1-5, with a tentative D call TRBD1 (5 bases). The CDR3 is made up of 17 amino acids. V was shortened by 5 bases and J by 1 base, with 18 bases between the two germline ends. Germline CDR1 MGHRA, CDR2 YSYEKL. The CDR3 loop reads CASSIRTGADSNQPQHF. CDR3 nucleotides: TGCGCCAGCAGCATTCGGACCGGGGCGGACAGCAATCAGCCCCAGCATTTT.

In this sample, this clonotype turned up a few times. The rearrangement joins TRBV7-9 to TRBJ2-1; D possibly corresponds to TRBD2 (6 bases). This CDR3 has 14 amino acids. The V gene lost 5 bases and the J gene lost 7 bases, with 15 bases spanning the gap. In germline, CDR1 is SEHNR, CDR2 FQNEAQ (reference sequence). In DNA form, the CDR3 reads TGTGCCAGCAGCCCGGGACTGGCTAGGAATGAGCAGTTCTTC. Amino acids: CASSPGLARNEQFF.

This clonotype was counted only a few times. V gene TRBV5-1 combines with J gene TRBJ1-6; TRBD1 aligns across 7 bases. This CDR3 has 15 amino acids. After removal of 0 bases from V and 7 bases from J, the junction contained 4 bases not matched to a gene. The germline V gene encodes CDR1 SGHRS and CDR2 YFSETQ. In DNA form, the CDR3 reads TGCGCCAGCAGCTTGGATGGACAGGCGAATTCACCCCTCCACTTT. Its translation: CASSLDGQANSPLHF.

J is TRBJ2-7 and V is TRBV5-1; 11 bases align to TRBD2. Germline CDR1 and CDR2: SGHRS and YFSETQ. The V gene end was trimmed by 3 bases and the J gene end by 6 bases; junction bases not matched to a gene: 5. The CDR3 is 14 amino acids. The CDR3 region is CASSSPTSGGEQYF. The CDR3 coding sequence is TGCGCCAGCAGCTCTCCAACTAGCGGGGGCGAGCAGTACTTC.

In its sample, this clonotype was seen a few times. The gene calls are TRBV5-1 and TRBJ2-1; D gene ambiguous. Trimming pared 4 bases from V and 7 bases from J, leaving 15 bases between. Germline V CDR1 and CDR2: SGHRS, YFSETQ. The CDR3 runs 14 residues. CDR3 in amino acids: CASSLQITTNEQFF. The CDR3 DNA sequence: TGCGCCAGCAGCCTCCAGATAACCACTAATGAGCAGTTCTTC.